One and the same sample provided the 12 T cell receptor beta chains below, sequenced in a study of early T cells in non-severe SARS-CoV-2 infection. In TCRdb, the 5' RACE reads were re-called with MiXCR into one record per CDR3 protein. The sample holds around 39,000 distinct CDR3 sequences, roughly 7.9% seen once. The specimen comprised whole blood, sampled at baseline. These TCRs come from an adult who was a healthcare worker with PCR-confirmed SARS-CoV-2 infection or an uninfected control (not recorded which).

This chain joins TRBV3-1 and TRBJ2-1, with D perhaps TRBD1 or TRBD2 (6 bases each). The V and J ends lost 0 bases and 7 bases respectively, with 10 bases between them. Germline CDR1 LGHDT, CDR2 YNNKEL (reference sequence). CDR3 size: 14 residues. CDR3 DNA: TGTGCCAGCAGCCAAGAAACAGGGAGGAATGAGCAGTTCTTC. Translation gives CASSQETGRNEQFF.

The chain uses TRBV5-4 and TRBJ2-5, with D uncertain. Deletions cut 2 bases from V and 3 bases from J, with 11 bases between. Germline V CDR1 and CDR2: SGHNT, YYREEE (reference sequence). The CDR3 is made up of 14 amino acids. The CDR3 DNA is TGTGCCAGCAGCTTTTCGAATTTGGAAGAGACCCAGTACTTC. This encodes CASSFSNLEETQYF.

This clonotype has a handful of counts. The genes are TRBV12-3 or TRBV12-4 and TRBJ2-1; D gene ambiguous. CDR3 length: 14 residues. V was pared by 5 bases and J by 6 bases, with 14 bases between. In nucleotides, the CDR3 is TGTGCCAGCAGTCCGACTCGGTCAGTCAATGAGCAGTTCTTC. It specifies CASSPTRSVNEQFF.

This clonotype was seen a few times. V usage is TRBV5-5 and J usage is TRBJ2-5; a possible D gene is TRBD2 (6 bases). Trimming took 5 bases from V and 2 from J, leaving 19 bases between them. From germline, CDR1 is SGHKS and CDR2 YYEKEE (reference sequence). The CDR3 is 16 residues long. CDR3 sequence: CASSSPGTENQETQYF. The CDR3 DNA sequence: TGTGCCAGCAGTTCGCCTGGGACTGAAAATCAAGAGACCCAGTACTTC.

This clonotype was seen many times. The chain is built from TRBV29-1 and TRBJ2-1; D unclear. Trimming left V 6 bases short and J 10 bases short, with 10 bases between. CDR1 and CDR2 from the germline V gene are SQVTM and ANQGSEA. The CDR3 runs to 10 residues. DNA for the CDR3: TGCAGCGTGAAGGGAATAGAGCAGTTCTTC. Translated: CSVKGIEQFF.

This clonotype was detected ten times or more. CDR3 in DNA: TGTGCCAGCATCCCACCCTACGCGGGGTGGGAGCAGTTCTTC. It is translated as CASIPPYAGWEQFF. V is TRBV2 and J is TRBJ2-1; TRBD2 might be the D (6 bases). The CDR3 totals 14 residues. The V end was cut by 7 bases, the J end by 10 bases, with 20 bases between. Germline CDR1 is SNHLY and CDR2 is FYNNEI.

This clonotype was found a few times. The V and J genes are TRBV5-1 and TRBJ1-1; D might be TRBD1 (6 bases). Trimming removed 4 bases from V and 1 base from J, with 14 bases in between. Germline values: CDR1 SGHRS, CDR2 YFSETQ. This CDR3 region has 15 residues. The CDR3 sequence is CASSVQGLQNTEAFF. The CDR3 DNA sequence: TGCGCCAGCAGCGTACAGGGACTACAGAACACTGAAGCTTTCTTT.

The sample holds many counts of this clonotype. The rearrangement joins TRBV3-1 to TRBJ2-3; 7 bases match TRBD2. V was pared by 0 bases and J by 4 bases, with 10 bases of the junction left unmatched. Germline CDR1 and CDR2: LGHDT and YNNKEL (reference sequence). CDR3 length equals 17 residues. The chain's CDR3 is CASSQDLSGAPPDTQYF. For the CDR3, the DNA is TGTGCCAGCAGCCAAGATCTAAGCGGGGCTCCCCCAGATACGCAGTATTTT.

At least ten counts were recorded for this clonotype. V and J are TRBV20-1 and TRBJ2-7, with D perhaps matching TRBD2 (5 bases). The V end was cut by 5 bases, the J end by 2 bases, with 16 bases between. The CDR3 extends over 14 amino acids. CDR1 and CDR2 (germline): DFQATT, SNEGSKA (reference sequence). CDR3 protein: CSALDSRVAYEQYF. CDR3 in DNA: TGCAGTGCTCTGGACTCCCGGGTGGCCTACGAGCAGTACTTC.

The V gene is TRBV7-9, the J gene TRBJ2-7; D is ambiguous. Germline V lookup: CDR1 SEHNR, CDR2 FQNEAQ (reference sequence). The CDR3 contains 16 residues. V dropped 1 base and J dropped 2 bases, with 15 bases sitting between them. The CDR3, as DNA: TGTGCCAGCAGCTTAGGTTTAAGAGGCAAACCCTACGAGCAGTACTTC. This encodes CASSLGLRGKPYEQYF.

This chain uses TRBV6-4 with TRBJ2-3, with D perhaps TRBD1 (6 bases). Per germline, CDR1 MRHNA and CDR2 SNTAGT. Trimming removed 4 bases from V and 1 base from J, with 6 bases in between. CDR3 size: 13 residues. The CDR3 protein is CASSGQGTDTQYF. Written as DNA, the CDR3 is TGTGCCAGCAGTGGACAGGGCACAGATACGCAGTATTTT.

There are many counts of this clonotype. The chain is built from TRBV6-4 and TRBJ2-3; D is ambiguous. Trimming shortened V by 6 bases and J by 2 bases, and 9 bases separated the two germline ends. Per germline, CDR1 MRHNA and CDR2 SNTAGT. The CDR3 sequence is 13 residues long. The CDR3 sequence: CASSQFHTDTQYF. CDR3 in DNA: TGTGCCAGCAGCCAATTCCACACAGATACGCAGTATTTT.